This T cell receptor (beta chain) came from a study of beta chain features in type 1 diabetes. Study summary: Sorted cell examination encompassed roughly 98,000,000 cells across all samples. The study, taken as a whole, reports: In cDNA sequencing, cells with high TCR expression could be over-represented.

Per the germline V gene, CDR1 is MRHNA and CDR2 is SNTAGT. The CDR3 is 16 amino acids. V lost 0 bases, J lost 5 bases, and 4 bases stayed unmatched. Sequencing targeted expressed TCRB transcripts, as all isolated RNA had been reverse transcribed. The method was immunoSEQ multiplex PCR; TCRdb's version includes in-frame clones alone and lacks a portion of them. The sample lists 140,000 or so clones; more than 9% were seen once. A note on this clone: Its antigen remains unknown.

Sequencing input: naive CD4+ T cells from blood. The rearrangement joins TRBV6-4 to TRBJ2-3, with 11 positions matching TRBD1. The receptor comes from a man younger than 30 in good health. This CDR3 is CASSDSGQGEIDTQYF. DNA for the CDR3: TGTGCCAGCAGTGACTCGGGACAGGGGGAAATAGATACGCAGTATTTT.